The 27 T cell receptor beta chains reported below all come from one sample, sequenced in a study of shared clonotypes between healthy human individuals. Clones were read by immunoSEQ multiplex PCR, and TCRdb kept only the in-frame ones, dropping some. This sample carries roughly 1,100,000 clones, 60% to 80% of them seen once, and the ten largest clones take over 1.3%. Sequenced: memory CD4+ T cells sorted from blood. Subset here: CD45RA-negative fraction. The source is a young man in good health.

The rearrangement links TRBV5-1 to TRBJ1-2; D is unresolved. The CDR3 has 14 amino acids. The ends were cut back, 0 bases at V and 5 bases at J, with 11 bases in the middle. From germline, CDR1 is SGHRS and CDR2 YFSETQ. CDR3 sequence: CASSLGLGGYGYTF. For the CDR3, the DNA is TGCGCCAGCAGCTTGGGCCTAGGAGGTTATGGCTACACCTTC.

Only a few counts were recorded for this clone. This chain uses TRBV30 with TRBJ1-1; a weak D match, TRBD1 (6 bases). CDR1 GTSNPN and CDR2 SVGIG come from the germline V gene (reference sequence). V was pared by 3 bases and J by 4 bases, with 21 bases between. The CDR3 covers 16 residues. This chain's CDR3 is CAWSHTRGGKGTEAFF. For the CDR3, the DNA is TGTGCCTGGAGCCATACGAGGGGGGGGAAAGGCACTGAAGCTTTCTTT.

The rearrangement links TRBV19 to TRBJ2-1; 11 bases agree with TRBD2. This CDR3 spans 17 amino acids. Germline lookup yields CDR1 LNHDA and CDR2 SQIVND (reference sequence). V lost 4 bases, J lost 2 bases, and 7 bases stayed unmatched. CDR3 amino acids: CASSTLTSGKTYNEQFF. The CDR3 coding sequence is TGTGCCAGTAGTACCCTGACTAGCGGGAAAACCTACAATGAGCAGTTCTTC.

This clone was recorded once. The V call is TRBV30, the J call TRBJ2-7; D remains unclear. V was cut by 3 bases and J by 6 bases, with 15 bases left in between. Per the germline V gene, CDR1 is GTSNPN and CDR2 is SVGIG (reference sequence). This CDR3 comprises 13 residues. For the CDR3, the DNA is TGTGCCTGGAGCCGTGGGGTCCTAGGCGAGCAGTACTTC. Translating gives CAWSRGVLGEQYF. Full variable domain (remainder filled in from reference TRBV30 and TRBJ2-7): SQTIHQWPATLVQPVGSPLSLECTVEGTSNPNLYWYRQAAGRGLQLLFYSVGIGQISSEVPQNLSASRPQDRQFILSSKKLLLSDSGFYLCAWSRGVLGEQYFGPGTRLTVT.

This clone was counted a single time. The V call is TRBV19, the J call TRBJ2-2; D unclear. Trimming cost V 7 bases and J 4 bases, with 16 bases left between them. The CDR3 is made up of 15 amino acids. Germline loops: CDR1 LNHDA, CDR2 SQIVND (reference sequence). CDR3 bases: TGTGCCAGTACCCCCGGCAGGTTGGGCACCGGGGAGCTGTTTTTT. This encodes CASTPGRLGTGELFF. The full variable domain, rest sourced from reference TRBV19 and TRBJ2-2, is DGGITQSPKYLFRKEGQNVTLSCEQNLNHDAMYWYRQDPGQGLRLIYYSQIVNDFQKGDIAEGYSVSREKKESFPLTVTSAQKNPTAFYLCASTPGRLGTGELFFGEGSRLTVL.

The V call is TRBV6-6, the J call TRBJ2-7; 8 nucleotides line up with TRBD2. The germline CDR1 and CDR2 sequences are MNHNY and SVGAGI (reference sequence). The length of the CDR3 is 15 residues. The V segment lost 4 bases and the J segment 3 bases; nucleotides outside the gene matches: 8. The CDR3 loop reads CASSSLPGGGYEQYF. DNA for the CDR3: TGTGCCAGCAGTTCCCTCCCGGGAGGGGGCTACGAGCAGTACTTC.

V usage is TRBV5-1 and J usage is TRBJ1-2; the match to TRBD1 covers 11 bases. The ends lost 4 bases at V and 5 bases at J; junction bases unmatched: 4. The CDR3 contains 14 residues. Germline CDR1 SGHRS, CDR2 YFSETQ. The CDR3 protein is CASSDGQGAYGYTF. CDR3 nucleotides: TGCGCCAGCAGCGATGGACAGGGGGCATATGGCTACACCTTC.

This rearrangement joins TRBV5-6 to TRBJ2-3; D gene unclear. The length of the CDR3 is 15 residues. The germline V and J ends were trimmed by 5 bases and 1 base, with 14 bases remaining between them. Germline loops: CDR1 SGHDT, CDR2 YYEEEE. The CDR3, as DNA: TGTGCCAGCAGATCCCGATTTGGTCGCACAGATACGCAGTATTTT. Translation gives CASRSRFGRTDTQYF.

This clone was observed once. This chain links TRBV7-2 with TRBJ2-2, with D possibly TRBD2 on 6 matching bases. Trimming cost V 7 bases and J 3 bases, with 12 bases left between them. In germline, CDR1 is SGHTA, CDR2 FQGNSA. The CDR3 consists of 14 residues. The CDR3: CASNGLTDTGELFF. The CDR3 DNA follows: TGTGCCAGCAACGGACTAACGGACACCGGGGAGCTGTTTTTT. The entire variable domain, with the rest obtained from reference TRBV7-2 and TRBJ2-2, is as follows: GAGVSQSPSNKVTEKGKDVELRCDPISGHTALYWYRQSLGQGLEFLIYFQGNSAPDKSGLPSDRFSAERTGGSVSTLTIQRTQQEDSAVYLCASNGLTDTGELFFGEGSRLTVL.

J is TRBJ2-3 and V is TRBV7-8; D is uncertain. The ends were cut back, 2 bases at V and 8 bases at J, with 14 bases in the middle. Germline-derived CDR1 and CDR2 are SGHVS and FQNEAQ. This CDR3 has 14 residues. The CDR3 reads CASSLPMRQSTQYF. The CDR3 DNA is TGTGCCAGCAGCTTACCAATGCGGCAGAGTACGCAGTATTTT.

The CDR3 spells CASSGTGENSPLHF. CDR3 coding DNA: TGTGCCAGCAGTGGGACAGGGGAAAATTCACCCCTCCACTTT. The rearrangement links TRBV25-1 to TRBJ1-6; 9 bases align to TRBD1. The V and J ends lost 4 bases and 7 bases, in that order; junction bases with no gene match: 2. From germline, CDR1 is MGHDK and CDR2 SYGVNS. The CDR3 runs 14 residues.

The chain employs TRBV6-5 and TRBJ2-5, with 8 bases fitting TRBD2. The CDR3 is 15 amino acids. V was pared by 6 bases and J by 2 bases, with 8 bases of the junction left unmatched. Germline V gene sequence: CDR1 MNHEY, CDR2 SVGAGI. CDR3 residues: CASRPWASGQETQYF. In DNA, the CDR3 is TGTGCCAGCAGACCCTGGGCTAGCGGGCAAGAGACCCAGTACTTC.

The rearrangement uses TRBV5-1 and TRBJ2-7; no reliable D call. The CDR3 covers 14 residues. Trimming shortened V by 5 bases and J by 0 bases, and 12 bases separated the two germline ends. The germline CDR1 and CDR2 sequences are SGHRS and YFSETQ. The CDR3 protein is CASSLRSTSYEQYF. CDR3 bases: TGCGCCAGCAGTCTCCGGTCCACCTCCTACGAGCAGTACTTC. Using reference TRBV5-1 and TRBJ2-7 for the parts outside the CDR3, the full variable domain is KAGVTQTPRYLIKTRGQQVTLSCSPISGHRSVSWYQQTPGQGLQFLFEYFSETQRNKGNFPGRFSGRQFSNSRSEMNVSTLELGDSALYLCASSLRSTSYEQYFGPGTRLTVT.

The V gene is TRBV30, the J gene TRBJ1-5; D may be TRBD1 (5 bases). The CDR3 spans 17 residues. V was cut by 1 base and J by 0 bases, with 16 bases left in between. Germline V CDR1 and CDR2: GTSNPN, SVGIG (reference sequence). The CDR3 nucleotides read TGTGCCTGGAGTGCAGGGCTCGGGCAATATAGCAATCAGCCCCAGCATTTT. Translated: CAWSAGLGQYSNQPQHF. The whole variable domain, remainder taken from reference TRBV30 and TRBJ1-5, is SQTIHQWPATLVQPVGSPLSLECTVEGTSNPNLYWYRQAAGRGLQLLFYSVGIGQISSEVPQNLSASRPQDRQFILSSKKLLLSDSGFYLCAWSAGLGQYSNQPQHFGDGTRLSIL.

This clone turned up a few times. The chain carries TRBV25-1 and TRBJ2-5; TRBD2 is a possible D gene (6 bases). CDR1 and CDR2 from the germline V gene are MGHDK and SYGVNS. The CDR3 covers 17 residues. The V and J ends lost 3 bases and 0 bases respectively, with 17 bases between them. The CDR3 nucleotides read TGTGCCAGCAGTGAGGCCCTAGGAGGGCCGTACCAAGAGACCCAGTACTTC. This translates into CASSEALGGPYQETQYF. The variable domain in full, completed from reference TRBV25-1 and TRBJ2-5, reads EADIYQTPRYLVIGTGKKITLECSQTMGHDKMYWYQQDPGMELHLIHYSYGVNSTEKGDLSSESTVSRIRTEHFPLTLESARPSHTSQYLCASSEALGGPYQETQYFGPGTRLLVL.

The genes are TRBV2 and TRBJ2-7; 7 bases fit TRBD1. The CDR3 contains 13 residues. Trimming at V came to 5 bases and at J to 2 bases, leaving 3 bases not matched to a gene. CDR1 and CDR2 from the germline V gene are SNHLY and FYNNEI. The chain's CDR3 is CASSRQGAYEQYF. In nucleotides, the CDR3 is TGTGCCAGCAGTCGACAGGGAGCCTACGAGCAGTACTTC.

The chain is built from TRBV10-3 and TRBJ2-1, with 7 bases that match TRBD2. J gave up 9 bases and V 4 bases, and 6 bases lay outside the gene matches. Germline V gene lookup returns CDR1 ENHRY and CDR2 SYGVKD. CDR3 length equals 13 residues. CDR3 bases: TGTGCCATCAGTGCTAGGGAGGGAGCTGAGCAGTTCTTC. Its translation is CAISAREGAEQFF.

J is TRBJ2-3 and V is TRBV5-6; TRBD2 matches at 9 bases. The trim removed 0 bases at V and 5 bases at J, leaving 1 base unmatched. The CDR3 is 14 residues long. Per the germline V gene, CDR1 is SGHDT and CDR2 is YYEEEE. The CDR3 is CASSLGAGGDTQYF. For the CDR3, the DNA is TGTGCCAGCAGCTTGGGAGCGGGAGGAGATACGCAGTATTTT.

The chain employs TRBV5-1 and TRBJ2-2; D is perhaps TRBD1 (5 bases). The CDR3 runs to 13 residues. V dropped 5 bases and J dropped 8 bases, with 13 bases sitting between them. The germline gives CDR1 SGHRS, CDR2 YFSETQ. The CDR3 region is CASRGAPSGELFF. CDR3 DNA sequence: TGCGCCAGCAGAGGGGCGCCGAGTGGGGAGCTGTTTTTT.

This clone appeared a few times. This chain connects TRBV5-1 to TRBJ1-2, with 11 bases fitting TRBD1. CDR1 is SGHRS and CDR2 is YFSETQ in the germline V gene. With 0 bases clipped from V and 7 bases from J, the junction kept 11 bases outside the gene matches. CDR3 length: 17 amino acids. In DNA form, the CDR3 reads TGCGCCAGCAGCTTGGACGCCGGGACAGGGGGTTCGGTTGGCTACACCTTC. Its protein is CASSLDAGTGGSVGYTF.

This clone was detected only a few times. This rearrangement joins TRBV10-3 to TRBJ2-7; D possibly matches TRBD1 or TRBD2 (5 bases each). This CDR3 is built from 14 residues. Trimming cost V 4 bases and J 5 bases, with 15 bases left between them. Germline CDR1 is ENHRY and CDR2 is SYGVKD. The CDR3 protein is CAISAAGTINEQYF. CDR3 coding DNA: TGTGCCATCAGTGCGGCAGGGACCATAAACGAGCAGTACTTC.

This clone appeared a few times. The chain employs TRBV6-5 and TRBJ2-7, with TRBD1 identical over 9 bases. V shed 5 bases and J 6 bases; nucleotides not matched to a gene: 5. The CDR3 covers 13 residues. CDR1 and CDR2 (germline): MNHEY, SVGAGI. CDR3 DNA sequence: TGTGCCAGCAGTCGACAGGGGGGACGCGAGCAGTACTTC. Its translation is CASSRQGGREQYF.

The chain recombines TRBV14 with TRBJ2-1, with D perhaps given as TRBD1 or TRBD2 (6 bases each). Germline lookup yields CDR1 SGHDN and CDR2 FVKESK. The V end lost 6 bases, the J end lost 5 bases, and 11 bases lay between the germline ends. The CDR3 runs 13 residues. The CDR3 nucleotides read TGTGCCAGCAGGTATGGGGGGCACAATGAGCAGTTCTTC. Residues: CASRYGGHNEQFF.

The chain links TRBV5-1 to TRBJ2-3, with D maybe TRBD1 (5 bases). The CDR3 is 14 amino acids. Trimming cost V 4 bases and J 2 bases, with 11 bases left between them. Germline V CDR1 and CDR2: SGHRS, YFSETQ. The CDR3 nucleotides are TGCGCCAGCAGCAGGGGCGAACTCACAGATACGCAGTATTTT. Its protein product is CASSRGELTDTQYF. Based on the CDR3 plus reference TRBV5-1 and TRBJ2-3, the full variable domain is KAGVTQTPRYLIKTRGQQVTLSCSPISGHRSVSWYQQTPGQGLQFLFEYFSETQRNKGNFPGRFSGRQFSNSRSEMNVSTLELGDSALYLCASSRGELTDTQYFGPGTRLTVL.

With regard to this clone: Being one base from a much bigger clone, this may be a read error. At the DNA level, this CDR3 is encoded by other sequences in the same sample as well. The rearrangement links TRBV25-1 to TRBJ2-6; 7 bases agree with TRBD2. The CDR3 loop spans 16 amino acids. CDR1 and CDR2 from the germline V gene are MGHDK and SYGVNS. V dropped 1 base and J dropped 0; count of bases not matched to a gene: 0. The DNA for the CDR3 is TGTGCCAGCAGTGAATGGGGGGGCTCTGGGGCCAACGTCCTGACTTTC. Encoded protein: CASSEWGGSGANVLTF.

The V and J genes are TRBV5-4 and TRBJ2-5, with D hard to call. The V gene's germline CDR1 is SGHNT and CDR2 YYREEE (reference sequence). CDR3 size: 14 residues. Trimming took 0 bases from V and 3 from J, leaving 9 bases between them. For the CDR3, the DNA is TGTGCCAGCAGCTTGGGGTTCACCAAAGAGACCCAGTACTTC. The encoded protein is CASSLGFTKETQYF.

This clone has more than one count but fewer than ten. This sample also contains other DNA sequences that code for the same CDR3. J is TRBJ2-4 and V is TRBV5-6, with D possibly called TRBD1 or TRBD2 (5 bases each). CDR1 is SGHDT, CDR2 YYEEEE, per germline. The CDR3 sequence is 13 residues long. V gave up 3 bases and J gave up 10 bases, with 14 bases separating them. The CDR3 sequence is CASSSRTGRIQYF. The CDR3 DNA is TGTGCCAGCAGCTCACGAACGGGACGTATTCAGTACTTC.